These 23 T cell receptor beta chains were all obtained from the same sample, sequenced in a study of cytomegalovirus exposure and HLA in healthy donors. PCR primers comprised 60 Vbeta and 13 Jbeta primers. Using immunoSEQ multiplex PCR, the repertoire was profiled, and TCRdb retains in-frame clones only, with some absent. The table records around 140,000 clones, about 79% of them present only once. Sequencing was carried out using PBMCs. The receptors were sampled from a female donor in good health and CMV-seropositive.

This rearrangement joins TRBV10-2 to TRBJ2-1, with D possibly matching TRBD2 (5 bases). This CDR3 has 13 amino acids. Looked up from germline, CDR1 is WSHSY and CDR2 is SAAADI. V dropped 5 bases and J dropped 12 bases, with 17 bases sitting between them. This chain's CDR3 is CASSSPSLGVQFF. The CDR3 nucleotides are TGCGCCAGCAGTAGCCCTAGCCTTGGGGTGCAGTTCTTC.

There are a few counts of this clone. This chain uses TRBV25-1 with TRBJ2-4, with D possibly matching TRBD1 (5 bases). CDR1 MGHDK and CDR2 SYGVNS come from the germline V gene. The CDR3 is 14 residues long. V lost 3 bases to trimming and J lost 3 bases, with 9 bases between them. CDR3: CASSDQGVKNIQYF. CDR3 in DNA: TGTGCCAGCAGTGACCAGGGTGTCAAAAACATTCAGTACTTC.

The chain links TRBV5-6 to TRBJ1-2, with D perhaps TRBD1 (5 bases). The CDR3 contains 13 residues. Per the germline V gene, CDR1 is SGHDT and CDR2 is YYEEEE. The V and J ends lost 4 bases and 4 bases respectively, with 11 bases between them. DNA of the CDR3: TGTGCCAGCAGCGATACAGGAGTCTATGGCTACACCTTC. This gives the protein CASSDTGVYGYTF.

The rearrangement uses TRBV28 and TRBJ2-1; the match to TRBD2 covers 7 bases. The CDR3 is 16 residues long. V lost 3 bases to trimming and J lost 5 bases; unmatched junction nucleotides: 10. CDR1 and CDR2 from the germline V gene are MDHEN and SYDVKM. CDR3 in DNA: TGTGCCAGCAGTTTTCCTTTGGGGGGGATCGACAATGAGCAGTTCTTC. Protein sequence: CASSFPLGGIDNEQFF. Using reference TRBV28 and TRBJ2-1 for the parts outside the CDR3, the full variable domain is DVKVTQSSRYLVKRTGEKVFLECVQDMDHENMFWYRQDPGLGLRLIYFSYDVKMKEKGDIPEGYSVSREKKERFSLILESASTNQTSMYLCASSFPLGGIDNEQFFGPGTRLTVL.

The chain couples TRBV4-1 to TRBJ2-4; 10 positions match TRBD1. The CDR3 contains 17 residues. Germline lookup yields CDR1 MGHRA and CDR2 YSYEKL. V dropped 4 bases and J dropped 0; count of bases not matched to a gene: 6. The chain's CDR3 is CASSPGQGPLAKNIQYF. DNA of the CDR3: TGCGCCAGCAGCCCGGGACAGGGGCCGCTAGCCAAAAACATTCAGTACTTC.

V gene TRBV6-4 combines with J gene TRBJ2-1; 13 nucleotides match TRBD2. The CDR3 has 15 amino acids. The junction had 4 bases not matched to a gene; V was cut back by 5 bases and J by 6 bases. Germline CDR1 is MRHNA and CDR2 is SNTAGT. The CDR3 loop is CASSHTSGGVNEQFF. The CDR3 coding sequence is TGTGCCAGCAGTCACACTAGCGGGGGGGTCAATGAGCAGTTCTTC.

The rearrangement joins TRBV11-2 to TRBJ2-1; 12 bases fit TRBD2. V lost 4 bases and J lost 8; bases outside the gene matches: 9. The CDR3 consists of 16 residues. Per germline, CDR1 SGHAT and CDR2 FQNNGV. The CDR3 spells CASSYTSSGGAYEQFF. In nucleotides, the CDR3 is TGTGCCAGCAGCTATACGTCTAGCGGGGGGGCCTATGAGCAGTTCTTC.

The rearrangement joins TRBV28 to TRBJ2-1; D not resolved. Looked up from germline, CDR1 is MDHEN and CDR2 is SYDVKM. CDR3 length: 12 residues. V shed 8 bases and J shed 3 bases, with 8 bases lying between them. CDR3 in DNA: TGTGCCAGCGCCTTGAGCTACAATGAGCAGTTCTTC. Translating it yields CASALSYNEQFF.

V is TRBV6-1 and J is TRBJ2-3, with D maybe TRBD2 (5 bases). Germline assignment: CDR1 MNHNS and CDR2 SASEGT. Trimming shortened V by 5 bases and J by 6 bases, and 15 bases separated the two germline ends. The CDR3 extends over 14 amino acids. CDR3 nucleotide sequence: TGTGCCAGCAGTCTAAGCGGCATCACGGATACGCAGTATTTT. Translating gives CASSLSGITDTQYF.

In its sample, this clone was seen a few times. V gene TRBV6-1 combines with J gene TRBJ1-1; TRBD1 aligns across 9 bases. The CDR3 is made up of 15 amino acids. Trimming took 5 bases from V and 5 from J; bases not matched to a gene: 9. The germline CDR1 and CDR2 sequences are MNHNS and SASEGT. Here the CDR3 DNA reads TGTGCCAGCAGTCAATATAACAGGGGGCAAACTGAAGCTTTCTTT. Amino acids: CASSQYNRGQTEAFF.

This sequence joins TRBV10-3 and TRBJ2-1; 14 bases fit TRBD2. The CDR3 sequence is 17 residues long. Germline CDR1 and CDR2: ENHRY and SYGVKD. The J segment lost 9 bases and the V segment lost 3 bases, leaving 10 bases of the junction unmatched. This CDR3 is CAISDGTSGGTSGEQFF. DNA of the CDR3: TGTGCCATCAGTGACGGGACTAGCGGGGGTACTTCGGGTGAGCAGTTCTTC.

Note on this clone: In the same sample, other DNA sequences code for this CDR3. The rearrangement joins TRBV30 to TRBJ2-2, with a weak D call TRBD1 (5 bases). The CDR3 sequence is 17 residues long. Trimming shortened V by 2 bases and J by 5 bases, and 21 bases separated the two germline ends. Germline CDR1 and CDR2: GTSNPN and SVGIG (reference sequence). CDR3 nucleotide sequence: TGTGCCTGGAGTCTATTTGGACACACGCTAGGGACCGGGGAGCTGTTTTTT. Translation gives CAWSLFGHTLGTGELFF.

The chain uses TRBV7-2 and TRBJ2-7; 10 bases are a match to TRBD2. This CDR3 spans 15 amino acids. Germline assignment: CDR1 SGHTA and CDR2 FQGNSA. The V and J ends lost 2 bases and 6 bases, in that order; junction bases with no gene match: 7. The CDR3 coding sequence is TGTGCCAGCAGCTTAATTCTAGCGGGAGCTGGCGAGCAGTACTTC. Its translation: CASSLILAGAGEQYF.

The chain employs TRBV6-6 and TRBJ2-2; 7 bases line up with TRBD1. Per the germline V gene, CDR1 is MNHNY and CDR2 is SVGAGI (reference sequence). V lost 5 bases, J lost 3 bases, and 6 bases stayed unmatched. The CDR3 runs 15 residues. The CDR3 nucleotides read TGTGCCAGCAGTCTTCGGACAGGATACACCGGGGAGCTGTTTTTT. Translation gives CASSLRTGYTGELFF.

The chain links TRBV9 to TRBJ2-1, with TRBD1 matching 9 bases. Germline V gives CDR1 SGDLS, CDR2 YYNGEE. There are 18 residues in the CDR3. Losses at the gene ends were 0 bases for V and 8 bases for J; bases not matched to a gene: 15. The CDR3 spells CASSVGGAPGTGYDEQFF. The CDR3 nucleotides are TGTGCCAGCAGCGTAGGGGGGGCACCCGGGACAGGGTACGATGAGCAGTTCTTC.

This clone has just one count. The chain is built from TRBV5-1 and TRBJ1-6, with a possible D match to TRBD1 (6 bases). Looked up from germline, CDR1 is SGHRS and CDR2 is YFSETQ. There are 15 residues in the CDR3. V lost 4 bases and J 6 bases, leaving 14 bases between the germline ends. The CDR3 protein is CASSVLQGSNSPLHF. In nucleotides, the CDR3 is TGCGCCAGCAGCGTCTTACAGGGCAGTAATTCACCCCTCCACTTT.

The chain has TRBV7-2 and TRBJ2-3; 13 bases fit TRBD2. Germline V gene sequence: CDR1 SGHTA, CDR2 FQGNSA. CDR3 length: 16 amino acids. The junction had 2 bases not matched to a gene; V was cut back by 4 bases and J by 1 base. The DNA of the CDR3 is TGTGCCAGCAGCTATGGGACTAGCGGGGGCACAGATACGCAGTATTTT. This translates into CASSYGTSGGTDTQYF.

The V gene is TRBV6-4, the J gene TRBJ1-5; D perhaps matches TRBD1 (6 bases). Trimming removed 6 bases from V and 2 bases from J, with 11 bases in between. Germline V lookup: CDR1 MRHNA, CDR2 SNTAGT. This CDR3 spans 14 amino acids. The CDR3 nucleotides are TGTGCCAGCAGGCTGAACAGGGGCAATCAGCCCCAGCATTTT. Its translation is CASRLNRGNQPQHF.

The CDR3 bases are TGTGCCAGCAGCACCGGGACAGGGGGGGGTATCGGCACTGAAGCTTTCTTT. Protein product: CASSTGTGGGIGTEAFF. J is TRBJ1-1 and V is TRBV5-4; 11 bases align to TRBD1. The CDR3 totals 17 residues. The junction had 12 bases not matched to a gene; V was cut back by 4 bases and J by 4 bases. Per the germline V gene, CDR1 is SGHNT and CDR2 is YYREEE (reference sequence). The entire variable domain, with the rest obtained from reference TRBV5-4 and TRBJ1-1, is as follows: ETGVTQSPTHLIKTRGQQVTLRCSSQSGHNTVSWYQQALGQGPQFIFQYYREEENGRGNFPPRFSGLQFPNYSSELNVNALELDDSALYLCASSTGTGGGIGTEAFFGQGTRLTVV.

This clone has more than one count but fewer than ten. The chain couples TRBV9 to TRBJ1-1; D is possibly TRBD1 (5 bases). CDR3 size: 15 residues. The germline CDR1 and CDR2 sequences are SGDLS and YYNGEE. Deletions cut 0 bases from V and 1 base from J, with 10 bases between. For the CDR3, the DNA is TGTGCCAGCAGCGTAGGGTGGGGCGCGAACACTGAAGCTTTCTTT. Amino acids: CASSVGWGANTEAFF.

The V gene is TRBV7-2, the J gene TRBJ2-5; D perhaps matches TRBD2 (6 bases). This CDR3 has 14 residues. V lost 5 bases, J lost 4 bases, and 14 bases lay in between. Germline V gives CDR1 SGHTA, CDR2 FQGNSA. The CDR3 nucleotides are TGTGCCAGCAGCCAAAGACTAGAACGAGAGACCCAGTACTTC. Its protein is CASSQRLERETQYF. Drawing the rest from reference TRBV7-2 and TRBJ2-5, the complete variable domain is GAGVSQSPSNKVTEKGKDVELRCDPISGHTALYWYRQSLGQGLEFLIYFQGNSAPDKSGLPSDRFSAERTGGSVSTLTIQRTQQEDSAVYLCASSQRLERETQYFGPGTRLLVL.

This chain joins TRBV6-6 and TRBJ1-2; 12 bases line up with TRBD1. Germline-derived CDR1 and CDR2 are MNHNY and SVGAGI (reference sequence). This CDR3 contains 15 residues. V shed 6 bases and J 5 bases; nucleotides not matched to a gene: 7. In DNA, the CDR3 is TGTGCCAGCAGCCAGGGACAGGGGGCAAGATATGGCTACACCTTC. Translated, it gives CASSQGQGARYGYTF.

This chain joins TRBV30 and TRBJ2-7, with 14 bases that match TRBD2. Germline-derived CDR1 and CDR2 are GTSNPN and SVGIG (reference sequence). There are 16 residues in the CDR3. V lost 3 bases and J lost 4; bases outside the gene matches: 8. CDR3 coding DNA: TGTGCCTGGAGGACGAGACTAGCGGGGGGGATGTACGAGCAGTACTTC. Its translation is CAWRTRLAGGMYEQYF. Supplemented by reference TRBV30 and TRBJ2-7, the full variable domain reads SQTIHQWPATLVQPVGSPLSLECTVEGTSNPNLYWYRQAAGRGLQLLFYSVGIGQISSEVPQNLSASRPQDRQFILSSKKLLLSDSGFYLCAWRTRLAGGMYEQYFGPGTRLTVT.